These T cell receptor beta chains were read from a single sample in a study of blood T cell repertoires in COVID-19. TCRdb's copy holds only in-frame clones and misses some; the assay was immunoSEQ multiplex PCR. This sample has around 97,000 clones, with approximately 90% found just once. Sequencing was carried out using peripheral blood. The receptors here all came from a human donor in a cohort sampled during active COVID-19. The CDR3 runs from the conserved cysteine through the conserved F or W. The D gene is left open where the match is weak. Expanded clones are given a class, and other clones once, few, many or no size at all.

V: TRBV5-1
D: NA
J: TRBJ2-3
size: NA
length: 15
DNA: TGCGCCAGCAGCTTGTCATCACAGGGCACAGATACGCAGTATTTT
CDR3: CASSLSSQGTDTQYF

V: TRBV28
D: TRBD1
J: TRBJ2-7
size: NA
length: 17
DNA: TGTGCCAGCAGTTCAACCCTCAGGCAGGGGGTTCCCCACGAGCAGTACTTC
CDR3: CASSSTLRQGVPHEQYF

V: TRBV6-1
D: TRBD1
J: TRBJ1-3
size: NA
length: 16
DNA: TGTGCCAGCAGTGACGTGGGACAGAGCTCTGGAAACACCATATATTTT
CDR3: CASSDVGQSSGNTIYF

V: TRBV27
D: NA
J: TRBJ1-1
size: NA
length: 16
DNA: TGTGCCAGCAGGGCATCAGGTTATTCAGGGAACACTGAAGCTTTCTTT
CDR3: CASRASGYSGNTEAFF

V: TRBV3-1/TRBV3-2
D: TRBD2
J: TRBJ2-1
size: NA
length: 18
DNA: TGTGCCAGCAGCCATCAAAACCGAGCGGGGGGGTTTTACAATGAGCAGTTCTTC
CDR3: CASSHQNRAGGFYNEQFF

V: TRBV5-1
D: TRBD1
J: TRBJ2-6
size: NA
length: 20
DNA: TGCGCCAGCAGCCGACGGCAACCGGGACAGGGTACGGCTGGGGCCAACGTCCTGACTTTC
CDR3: CASSRRQPGQGTAGANVLTF

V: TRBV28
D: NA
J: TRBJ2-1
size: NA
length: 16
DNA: TGTGCCAGCAGTCGGGCCCAGGGGTTTGGAACCGATGAGCAGTTCTTC
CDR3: CASSRAQGFGTDEQFF

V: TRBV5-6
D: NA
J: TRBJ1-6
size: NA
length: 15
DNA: TGTGCCAGCAGCCTCTGGGCCCGGGGTAATTCACCCCTCCACTTT
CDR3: CASSLWARGNSPLHF

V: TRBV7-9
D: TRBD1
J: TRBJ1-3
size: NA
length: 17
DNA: TGTGCCAGCAGCCCCCGTGGGACAGGGAACTCTGGAAACACCATATATTTT
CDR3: CASSPRGTGNSGNTIYF

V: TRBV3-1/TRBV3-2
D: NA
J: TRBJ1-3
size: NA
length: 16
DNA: TGTGCCAGCAGCCAGATTGGAGGGGCGAGGGGAAACACCATATATTTT
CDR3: CASSQIGGARGNTIYF

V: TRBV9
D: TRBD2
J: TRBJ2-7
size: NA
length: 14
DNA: TGTGCCAGCAGCGTAGGAGCGGGAGTCTACGAGCAGTACTTC
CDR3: CASSVGAGVYEQYF

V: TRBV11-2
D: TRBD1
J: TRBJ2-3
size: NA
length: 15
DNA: TGTGCCAGCAGCTTAGACGACAGGGTAGGAGATACGCAGTATTTT
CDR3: CASSLDDRVGDTQYF

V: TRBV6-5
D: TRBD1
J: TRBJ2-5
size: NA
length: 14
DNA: TGTGCCAGCCACCGGGACAGGGGGGAAGAGACCCAGTACTTC
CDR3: CASHRDRGEETQYF

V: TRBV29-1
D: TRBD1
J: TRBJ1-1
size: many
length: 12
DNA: TGCAGCGGTACAGGGGCTGGGACTGAAGCTTTCTTT
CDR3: CSGTGAGTEAFF

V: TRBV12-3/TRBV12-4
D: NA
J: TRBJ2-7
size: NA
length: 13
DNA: TGTGCCAGCAGTTTTCTCCGGGGATACGAGCAGTACTTC
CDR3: CASSFLRGYEQYF

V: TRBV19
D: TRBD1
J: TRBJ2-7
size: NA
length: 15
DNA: TGTGCCAGTAGTATTGGGCAGGGGGCCGTCTACGAGCAGTACTTC
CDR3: CASSIGQGAVYEQYF

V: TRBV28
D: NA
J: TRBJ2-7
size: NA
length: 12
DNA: TGTGCCAGCAGTTTATGGGCTTACGAGCAGTACTTC
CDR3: CASSLWAYEQYF

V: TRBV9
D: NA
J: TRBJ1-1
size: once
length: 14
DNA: TGTGCCAGCAGCGTAGGACCGGGGGGTACTGAAGCTTTCTTT
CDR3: CASSVGPGGTEAFF

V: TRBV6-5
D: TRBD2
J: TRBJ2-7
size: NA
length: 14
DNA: TGTGCCAGCAGTCCGACTAGCGGGGGCTACGAGCAGTACTTC
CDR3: CASSPTSGGYEQYF

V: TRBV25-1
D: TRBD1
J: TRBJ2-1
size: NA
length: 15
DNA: TGTGCCAGCACCTACAGGGGGGCCTCCTACAATGAGCAGTTCTTC
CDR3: CASTYRGASYNEQFF

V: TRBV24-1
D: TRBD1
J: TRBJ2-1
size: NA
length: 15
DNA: TGTGCCACCATGGGACAGAGAAGCTCCTACAATGAGCAGTTCTTC
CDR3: CATMGQRSSYNEQFF

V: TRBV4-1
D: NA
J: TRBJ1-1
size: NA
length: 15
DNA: TGCGCCAGCAGCCAAGATATTTCGGGTGGCACTGAAGCTTTCTTT
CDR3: CASSQDISGGTEAFF

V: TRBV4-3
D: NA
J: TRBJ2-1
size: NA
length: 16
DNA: TGCGCCAGCAGCCAAGAAATCCTGGGTGGGGGCGATGAGCAGTTCTTC
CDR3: CASSQEILGGGDEQFF

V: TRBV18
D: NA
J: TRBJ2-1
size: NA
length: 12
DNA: TGTGCCAGCTCACCCGGAGCTAGGGAGCAGTTCTTC
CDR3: CASSPGAREQFF

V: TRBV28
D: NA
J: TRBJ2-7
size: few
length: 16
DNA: TGTGCCAGCAGCCCTCGGAGGGGCGTTGTTAGGTACGAGCAGTACTTC
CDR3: CASSPRRGVVRYEQYF

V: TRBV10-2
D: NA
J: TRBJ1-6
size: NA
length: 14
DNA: TGCGCCAGCAGCCATCCCGAGGGAGGGTCACCCCTCCACTTT
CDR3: CASSHPEGGSPLHF

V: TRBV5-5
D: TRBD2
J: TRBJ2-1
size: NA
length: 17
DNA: TGTGCCAGCAGCTTGGACCTAGCGGCGGAACTTTACAATGAGCAGTTCTTC
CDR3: CASSLDLAAELYNEQFF

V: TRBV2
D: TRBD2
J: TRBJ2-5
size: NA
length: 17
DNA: TGTGCCAGCAGCGTACTAGCGGGGGGGCGACTGGGAGAGACCCAGTACTTC
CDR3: CASSVLAGGRLGETQYF

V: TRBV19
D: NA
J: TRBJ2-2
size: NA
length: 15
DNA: TGTGCCAGTAGTATAGTACAGATAAACACCGGGGAGCTGTTTTTT
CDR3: CASSIVQINTGELFF

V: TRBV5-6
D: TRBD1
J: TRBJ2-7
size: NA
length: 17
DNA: TGTGCCAGCAGCCCATTGGCCAGGGGGCAGTTAGTCTACGAGCAGTACTTC
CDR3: CASSPLARGQLVYEQYF

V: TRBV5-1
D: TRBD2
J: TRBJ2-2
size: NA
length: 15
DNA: TGCGCCAGCAGCTCGGGACTAGCCTCGGCCGGGGAGCTGTTTTTT
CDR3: CASSSGLASAGELFF

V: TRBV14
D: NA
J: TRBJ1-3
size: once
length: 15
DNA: TGTGCCAGCAGCCAACAGGGCCTACCTGGAAACACCATATATTTT
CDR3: CASSQQGLPGNTIYF

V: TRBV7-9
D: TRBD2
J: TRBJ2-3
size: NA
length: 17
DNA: TGTGCCAGCAGCTTAGGGGTAGCGGGATCGGGGGCAGATACGCAGTATTTT
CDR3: CASSLGVAGSGADTQYF